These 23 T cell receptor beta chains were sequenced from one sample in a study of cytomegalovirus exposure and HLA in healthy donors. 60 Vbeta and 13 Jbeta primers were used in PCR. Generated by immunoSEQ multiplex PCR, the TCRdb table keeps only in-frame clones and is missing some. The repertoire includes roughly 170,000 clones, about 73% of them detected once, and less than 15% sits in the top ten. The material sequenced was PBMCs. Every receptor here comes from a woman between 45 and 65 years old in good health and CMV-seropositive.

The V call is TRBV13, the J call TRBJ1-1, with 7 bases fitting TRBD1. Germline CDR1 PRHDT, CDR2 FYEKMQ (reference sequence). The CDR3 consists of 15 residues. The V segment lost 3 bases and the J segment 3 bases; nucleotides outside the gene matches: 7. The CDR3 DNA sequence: TGTGCCAGCAGCTTCAACAGGGGACCCGACACTGAAGCTTTCTTT. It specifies CASSFNRGPDTEAFF.

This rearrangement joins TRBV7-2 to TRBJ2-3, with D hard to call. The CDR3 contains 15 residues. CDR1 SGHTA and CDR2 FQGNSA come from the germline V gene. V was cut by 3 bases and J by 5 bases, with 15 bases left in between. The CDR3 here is CASSLRPLSGDTQYF. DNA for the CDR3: TGTGCCAGCAGCTTGAGGCCTTTGTCCGGAGATACGCAGTATTTT.

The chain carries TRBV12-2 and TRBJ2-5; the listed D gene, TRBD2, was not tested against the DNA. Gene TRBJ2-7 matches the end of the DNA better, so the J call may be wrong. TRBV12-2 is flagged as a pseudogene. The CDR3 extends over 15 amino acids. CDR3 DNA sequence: TGTGCAAGTCGACGCAGCGGGGGGCCTGACTACGAGCAGTACTTC. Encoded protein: CASRRSGGPDYEQYF.

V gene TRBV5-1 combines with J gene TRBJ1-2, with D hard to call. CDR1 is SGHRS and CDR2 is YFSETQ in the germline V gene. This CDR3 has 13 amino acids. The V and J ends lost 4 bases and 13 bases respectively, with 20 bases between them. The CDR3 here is CASSLPGMEGSTF. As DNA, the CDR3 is TGCGCCAGCAGCCTCCCAGGCATGGAGGGATCCACCTTC. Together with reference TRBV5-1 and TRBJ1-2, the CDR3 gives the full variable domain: KAGVTQTPRYLIKTRGQQVTLSCSPISGHRSVSWYQQTPGQGLQFLFEYFSETQRNKGNFPGRFSGRQFSNSRSEMNVSTLELGDSALYLCASSLPGMEGSTFGSGTRLTVV.

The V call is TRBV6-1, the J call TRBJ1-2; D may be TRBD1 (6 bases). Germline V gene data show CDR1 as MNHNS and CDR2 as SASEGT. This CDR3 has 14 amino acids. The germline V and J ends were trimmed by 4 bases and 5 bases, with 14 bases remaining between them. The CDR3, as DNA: TGTGCCAGCAGTGTCGACAGGTTAACTTATGGCTACACCTTC. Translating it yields CASSVDRLTYGYTF.

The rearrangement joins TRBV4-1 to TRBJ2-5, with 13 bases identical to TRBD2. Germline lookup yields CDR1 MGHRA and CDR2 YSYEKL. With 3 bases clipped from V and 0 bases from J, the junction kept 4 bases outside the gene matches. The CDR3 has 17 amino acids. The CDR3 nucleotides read TGCGCCAGCAGCCAGATCGGACTAGCGGGGGACCAAGAGACCCAGTACTTC. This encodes CASSQIGLAGDQETQYF.

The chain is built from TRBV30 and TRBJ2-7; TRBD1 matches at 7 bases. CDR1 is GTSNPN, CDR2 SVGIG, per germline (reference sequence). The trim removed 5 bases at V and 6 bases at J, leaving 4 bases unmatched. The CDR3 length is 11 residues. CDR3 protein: CAWGRQGEQYF. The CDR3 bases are TGTGCCTGGGGCCGACAGGGCGAGCAGTACTTC.

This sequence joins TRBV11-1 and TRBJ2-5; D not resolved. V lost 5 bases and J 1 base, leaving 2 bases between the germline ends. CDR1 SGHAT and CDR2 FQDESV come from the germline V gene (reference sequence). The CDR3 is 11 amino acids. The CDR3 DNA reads TGTGCCAGCAGCCTCCAAGAGACCCAGTACTTC. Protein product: CASSLQETQYF.

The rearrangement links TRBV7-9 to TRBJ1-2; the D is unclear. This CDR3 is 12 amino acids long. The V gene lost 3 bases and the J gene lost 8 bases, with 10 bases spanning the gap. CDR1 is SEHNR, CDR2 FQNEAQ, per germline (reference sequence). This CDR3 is CASSLGEGGYTF. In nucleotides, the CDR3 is TGTGCCAGCAGCTTGGGTGAGGGAGGCTACACCTTC.

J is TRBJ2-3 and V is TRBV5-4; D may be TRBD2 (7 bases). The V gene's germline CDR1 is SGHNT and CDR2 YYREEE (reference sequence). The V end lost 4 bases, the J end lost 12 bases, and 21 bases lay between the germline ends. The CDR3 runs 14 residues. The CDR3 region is CASSLTGGPGFQYF. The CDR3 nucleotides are TGTGCCAGCAGCCTAACGGGGGGCCCCGGTTTCCAGTATTTT.

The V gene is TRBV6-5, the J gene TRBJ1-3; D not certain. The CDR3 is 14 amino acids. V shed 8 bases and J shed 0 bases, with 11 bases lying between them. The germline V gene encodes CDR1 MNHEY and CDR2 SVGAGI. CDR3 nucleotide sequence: TGTGCCAGCCGGAGCCCGTACTCTGGAAACACCATATATTTT. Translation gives CASRSPYSGNTIYF.

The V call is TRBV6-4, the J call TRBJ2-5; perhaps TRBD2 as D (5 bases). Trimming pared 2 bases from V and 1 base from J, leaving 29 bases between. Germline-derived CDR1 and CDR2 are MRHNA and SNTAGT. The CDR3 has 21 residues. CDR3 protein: CASSDPKRPNVEGALQETQYF. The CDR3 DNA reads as TGTGCCAGCAGTGACCCGAAACGCCCTAATGTAGAGGGTGCCCTCCAAGAGACCCAGTACTTC.

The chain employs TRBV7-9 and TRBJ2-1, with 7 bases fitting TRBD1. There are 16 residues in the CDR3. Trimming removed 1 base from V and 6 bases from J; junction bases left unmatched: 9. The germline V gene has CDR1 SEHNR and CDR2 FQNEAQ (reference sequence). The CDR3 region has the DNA TGTGCCAGCAGCTTAGTTGACAGGGTAGGGGGCAATGAGCAGTTCTTC. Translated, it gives CASSLVDRVGGNEQFF.

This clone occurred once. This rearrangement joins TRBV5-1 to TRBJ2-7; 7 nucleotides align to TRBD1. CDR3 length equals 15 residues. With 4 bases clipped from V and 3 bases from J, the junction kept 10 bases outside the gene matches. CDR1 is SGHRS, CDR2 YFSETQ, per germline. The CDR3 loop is CASSLGQASIYEQYF. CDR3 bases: TGCGCCAGCAGCCTTGGACAGGCTAGCATCTACGAGCAGTACTTC.

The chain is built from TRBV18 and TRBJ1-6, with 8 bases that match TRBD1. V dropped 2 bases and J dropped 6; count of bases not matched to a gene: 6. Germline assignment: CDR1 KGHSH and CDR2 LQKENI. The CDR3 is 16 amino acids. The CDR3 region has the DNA TGTGCCAGCTCACCAATGGAACAGGGGGTTAATTCACCCCTCCACTTT. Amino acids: CASSPMEQGVNSPLHF.

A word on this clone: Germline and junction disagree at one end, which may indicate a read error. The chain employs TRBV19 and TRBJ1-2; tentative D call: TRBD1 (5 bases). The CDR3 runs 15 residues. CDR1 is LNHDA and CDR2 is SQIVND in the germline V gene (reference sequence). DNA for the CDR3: TGTGCCAGTAATATATCAGGGCGTCTTAACTATGGCTACACCTTC. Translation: CASNISGRLNYGYTF.

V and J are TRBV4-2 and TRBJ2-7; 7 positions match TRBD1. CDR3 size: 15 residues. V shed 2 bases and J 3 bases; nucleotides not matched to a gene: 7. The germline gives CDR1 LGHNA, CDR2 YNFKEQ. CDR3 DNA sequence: TGTGCCAGCAGCCAAAACCCGACAGGGTACTACGAGCAGTACTTC. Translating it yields CASSQNPTGYYEQYF.

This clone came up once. The CDR3 coding sequence is TGTGCCACCAGCAGGGGGAGGGGCCTAGGGACTGAAGCTTTCTTT. Amino acids: CATSRGRGLGTEAFF. The V and J genes are TRBV15 and TRBJ1-1; TRBD1 might be the D (5 bases). The CDR3 consists of 15 residues. Germline CDR1 reads LNHNV; CDR2 reads YYDKDF (reference sequence). The V end was cut by 3 bases, the J end by 5 bases, with 16 bases between.

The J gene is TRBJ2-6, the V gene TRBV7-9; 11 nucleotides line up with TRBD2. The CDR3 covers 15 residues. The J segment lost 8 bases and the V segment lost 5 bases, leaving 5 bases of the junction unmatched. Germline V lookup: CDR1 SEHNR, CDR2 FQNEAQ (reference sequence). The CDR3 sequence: CASSISGGATNVLTF. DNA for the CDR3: TGTGCCAGCAGCATTAGCGGGGGGGCGACCAACGTCCTGACTTTC.

The CDR3 is CASSQRTGSETEAFF. The CDR3 DNA is TGTGCCAGCAGTCAGAGGACAGGGTCGGAGACTGAAGCTTTCTTT. This chain joins TRBV6-1 and TRBJ1-1; 8 nucleotides align to TRBD1. This CDR3 spans 15 amino acids. Trimming at V came to 5 bases and at J to 5 bases, leaving 10 bases not matched to a gene. The V gene's germline CDR1 is MNHNS and CDR2 SASEGT.

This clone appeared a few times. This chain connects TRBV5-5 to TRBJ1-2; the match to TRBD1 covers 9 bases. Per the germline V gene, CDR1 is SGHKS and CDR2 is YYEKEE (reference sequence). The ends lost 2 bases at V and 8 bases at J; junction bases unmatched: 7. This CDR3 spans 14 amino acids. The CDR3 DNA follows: TGTGCCAGCAGCTTTTCCGGGACAGGGACGGGCTACACCTTC. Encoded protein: CASSFSGTGTGYTF.

The CDR3 loop reads CASSHLYDEQFF. Here the CDR3 DNA reads TGCGCCAGCAGCCACCTGTATGATGAGCAGTTCTTC. V gene TRBV4-1 combines with J gene TRBJ2-1, with D hard to call. Trimming took 3 bases from V and 8 from J, leaving 8 bases between them. The germline gives CDR1 MGHRA, CDR2 YSYEKL. The CDR3 consists of 12 residues.

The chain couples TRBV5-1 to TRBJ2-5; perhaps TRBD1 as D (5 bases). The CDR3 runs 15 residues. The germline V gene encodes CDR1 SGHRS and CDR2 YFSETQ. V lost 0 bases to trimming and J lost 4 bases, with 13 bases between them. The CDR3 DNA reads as TGCGCCAGCAGCTTGGTATACAGTAGGGGAGAGACCCAGTACTTC. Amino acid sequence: CASSLVYSRGETQYF.